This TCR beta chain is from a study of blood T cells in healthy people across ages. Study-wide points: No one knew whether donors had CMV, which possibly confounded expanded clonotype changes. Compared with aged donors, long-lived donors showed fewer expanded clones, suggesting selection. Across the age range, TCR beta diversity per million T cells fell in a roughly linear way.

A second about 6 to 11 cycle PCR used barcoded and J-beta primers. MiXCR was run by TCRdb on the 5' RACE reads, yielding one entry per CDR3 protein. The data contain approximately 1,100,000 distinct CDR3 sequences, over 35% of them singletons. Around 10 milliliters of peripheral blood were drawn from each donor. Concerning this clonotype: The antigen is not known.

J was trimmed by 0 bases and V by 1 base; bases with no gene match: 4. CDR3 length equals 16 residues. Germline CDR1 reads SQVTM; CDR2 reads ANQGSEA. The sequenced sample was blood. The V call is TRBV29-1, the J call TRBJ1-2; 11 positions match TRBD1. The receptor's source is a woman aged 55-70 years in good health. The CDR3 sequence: CSVEGRDRGANYGYTF. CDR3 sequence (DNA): TGCAGCGTTGAAGGAAGGGACAGGGGGGCTAACTATGGCTACACCTTC.